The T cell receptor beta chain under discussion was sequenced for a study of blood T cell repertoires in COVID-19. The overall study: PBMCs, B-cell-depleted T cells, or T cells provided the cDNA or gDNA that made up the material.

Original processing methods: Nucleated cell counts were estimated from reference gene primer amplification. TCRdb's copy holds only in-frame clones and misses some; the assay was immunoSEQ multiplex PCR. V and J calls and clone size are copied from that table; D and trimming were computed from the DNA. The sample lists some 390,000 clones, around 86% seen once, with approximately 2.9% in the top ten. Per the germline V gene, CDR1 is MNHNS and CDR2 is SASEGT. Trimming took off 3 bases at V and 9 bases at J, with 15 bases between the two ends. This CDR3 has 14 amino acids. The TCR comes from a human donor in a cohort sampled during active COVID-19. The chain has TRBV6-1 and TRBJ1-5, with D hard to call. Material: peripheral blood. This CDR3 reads CASSDWFGPRPQHF. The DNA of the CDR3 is TGTGCCAGCAGTGATTGGTTCGGCCCTAGGCCCCAGCATTTT.